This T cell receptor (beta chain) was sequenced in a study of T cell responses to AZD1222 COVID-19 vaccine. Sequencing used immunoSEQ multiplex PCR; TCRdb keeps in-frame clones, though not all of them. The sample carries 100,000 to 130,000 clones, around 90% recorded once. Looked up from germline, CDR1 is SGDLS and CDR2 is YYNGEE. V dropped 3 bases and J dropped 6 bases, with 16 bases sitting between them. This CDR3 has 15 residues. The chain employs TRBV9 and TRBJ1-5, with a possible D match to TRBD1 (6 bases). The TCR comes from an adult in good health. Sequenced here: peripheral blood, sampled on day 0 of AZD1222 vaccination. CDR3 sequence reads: CASSASSGELQPQHF. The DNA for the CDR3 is TGTGCCAGCAGCGCCAGTTCAGGGGAACTTCAGCCCCAGCATTTT. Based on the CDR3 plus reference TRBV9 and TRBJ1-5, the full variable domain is DSGVTQTPKHLITATGQRVTLRCSPRSGDLSVYWYQQSLDQGLQFLIQYYNGEERAKGNILERFSAQQFPDLHSELNLSSLELGDSALYFCASSASSGELQPQHFGDGTRLSIL.